The rows below give T cell receptor beta chains drawn from one sample of a study of blood T cell repertoires in COVID-19. Data came from immunoSEQ multiplex PCR; TCRdb stores just in-frame clones and leaves some out. The sample lists 170,000 or so clones, 90% occurring once. Material: peripheral blood. These TCRs come from a man aged 45-60 years with acute or convalescent COVID-19. Both conserved end residues are part of each CDR3. A D gene is named only where the DNA matches it firmly. Not every row has a clone size; where given, it reads once, few, many or a size class.

>once|NA|TRBV11-2|TRBJ2-2
TGTGCCAGCAGCTTAGCGGGGAACACCGGGGAGCTGTTTTTT
CASSLAGNTGELFF
>NA|NA|TRBV5-1|TRBJ1-3
TGCGCCAGCAGCGCCGGGACTGCTGGAAACACCATATATTTT
CASSAGTAGNTIYF
>NA|TRBD1|TRBV5-4|TRBJ2-3
TGTGCCAGCAGCTTCGGACAGGGGGCGCGTTGGGAGCAGTATTTT
CASSFGQGARWEQYF
>once|NA|TRBV19|TRBJ1-5
TGTGCCAGTAGTACCCTCCCGGGTTGGGGCAATCAGCCCCAGCATTTT
CASSTLPGWGNQPQHF
>NA|TRBD1|TRBV4-2|TRBJ1-1
TGTGCCAGCAGCCAAGGAATTCCGCCACAGGGGAGGACTGAAGCTTTCTTT
CASSQGIPPQGRTEAFF
>few|TRBD1|TRBV5-4|TRBJ1-6
TGTGCCAGCAGCTTGGGACCCGGGACAGGGGAGTCACCCCTCCACTTT
CASSLGPGTGESPLHF
>NA|TRBD1|TRBV28|TRBJ2-5
TGTGCCAGCAGTTCAGGACAGGGCCTACAAGAGACCCAGTACTTC
CASSSGQGLQETQYF
>NA|TRBD1|TRBV28|TRBJ2-2
TGTGCCAGCGTCCTGGGGACAGGGAACACCGGGGAGCTGTTTTTT
CASVLGTGNTGELFF
>NA|TRBD2|TRBV5-1|TRBJ2-2
TGCGCCAGCAGCTGGCGGGAGCAGTACACCGGGGAGCTGTTTTTT
CASSWREQYTGELFF
>NA|TRBD2|TRBV24-1|TRBJ2-1
TGTGCCACCAGTGATCCGGGACTAGCGGACAGCCTCTCCTACAATGAGCAGTTCTTC
CATSDPGLADSLSYNEQFF
>NA|TRBD1|TRBV4-1|TRBJ1-5
TGCGCCAGCAGCCAAGAGACCACAGGGGGCCGTCAGCCCCAGCATTTT
CASSQETTGGRQPQHF
>NA|TRBD1|TRBV18|TRBJ1-2
TGTGCCAGCTCACCCGGGACAGGTTTTGGCTACACCTTC
CASSPGTGFGYTF
>NA|NA|TRBV2|TRBJ1-3
TGTGCCAGCAGGGTGGGAGGCCCTGGAAACACCATATATTTT
CASRVGGPGNTIYF
>NA|NA|TRBV19|TRBJ2-1
TGTGCCAGTAGTTACGGACTACACCGCAATGAGCAGTTCTTC
CASSYGLHRNEQFF
>NA|NA|TRBV7-9|TRBJ2-1
TGTGCCAGCAGCACATCCTACAATGAGCAGTTCTTC
CASSTSYNEQFF
>NA|NA|TRBV10-3|TRBJ2-5
TGTGCCATCGGCCAATACAGGGAAGAGACCCAGTACTTC
CAIGQYREETQYF
>NA|TRBD2|TRBV10-3|TRBJ2-1
TGTGCCATCAGCGCCGGGGAGCGGGAATACAATGAGCAGTTCTTC
CAISAGEREYNEQFF
>NA|NA|TRBV4-1|TRBJ2-1
TGCGCCAGCAGCCAAGCGGAGGGTGGCGAGCAGTTCTTC
CASSQAEGGEQFF
>NA|NA|TRBV11-2|TRBJ1-2
TGTGCCAGCAGCTTAGATCAGGCGCCTAACTATGGCTACACCTTC
CASSLDQAPNYGYTF
>NA|NA|TRBV2|TRBJ1-1
TGTGCCAGCAGTGTAAACAGTGGGAACACTGAAGCTTTCTTT
CASSVNSGNTEAFF